This T cell receptor beta chain was captured by sequencing in a study of T-cell reconstitution after alpha-beta-depleted transplantation in children. Unique molecular identifiers featured in how the TCRbeta library was prepared. TCRdb ran MiXCR on the PCR reads and lists one entry per CDR3 protein. The table lists about 420,000 distinct CDR3 sequences, 15% to 20% of them singletons. As regards this clonotype: Its antigen is unidentified.

CDR1 is SGHVS, CDR2 FNYEAQ, per germline. V trimming: 5 bases; J trimming: 0 bases; junction bases outside the gene matches: 14. The CDR3 has 19 amino acids. Study-wide results and limits: Surviving thymic progenitors and recipient T cells were the source of high TCRbeta diversity at day 60 in some patients. Expanded graft clones numbering several hundred reportedly gave rise to alpha-beta T cells about two months after transplant.

J is TRBJ2-1 and V is TRBV7-6; 9 nucleotides line up with TRBD2. This TCR was recovered from a boy younger than two who had a stem cell transplant for Wiskott-Aldrich syndrome, so the T cells may come from the graft donor. The sample consisted of PBMCs, mostly from graft donor cells, taken 360 days after TCRalphabeta/CD19-depleted stem cell transplant. The CDR3 reads CASSPPLAGRRTSYNEQFF. In DNA form, the CDR3 reads TGTGCCAGCAGCCCCCCGCTAGCGGGAAGACGAACCTCCTACAATGAGCAGTTCTTC.